These 7 T cell receptor beta chains originate from one sample sequenced in a study of graft-versus-host responses after intestinal transplantation. No antigen has been identified for these receptors. Sequencing used immunoSEQ multiplex PCR; TCRdb keeps in-frame clones, though not all of them. This table has about 70,000 clones, around 90% appearing once. Specimen: unstimulated CD8+ T cells sorted from spleen or lymph node cells, collected before transplant. Receptors originate from a human donor who was the organ donor for an intestinal transplant.

J is TRBJ2-1 and V is TRBV19; TRBD1 might be the D (5 bases). V dropped 5 bases and J dropped 7 bases, with 12 bases sitting between them. The CDR3 runs to 13 residues. Germline V gene data show CDR1 as LNHDA and CDR2 as SQIVND (reference sequence). The CDR3 nucleotides read TGTGCCAGTAGTTTTAGGGGTTTGAATGAGCAGTTCTTC. This gives the protein CASSFRGLNEQFF.

The rearrangement links TRBV7-8 to TRBJ1-5; weak D call: TRBD1 (6 bases). The CDR3 spans 14 residues. Germline CDR1 SGHVS, CDR2 FQNEAQ. With 3 bases removed from V and 5 bases from J, the gap between germline ends came to 11 bases. CDR3 sequence: CASSFGTPHQPQHF. CDR3 nucleotides: TGTGCCAGCAGCTTTGGGACACCACATCAGCCCCAGCATTTT.

The V call is TRBV18, the J call TRBJ2-7, with 9 bases that match TRBD1. Looked up from germline, CDR1 is KGHSH and CDR2 is LQKENI. The CDR3 totals 16 residues. The V gene end was trimmed by 3 bases and the J gene end by 2 bases; junction bases not matched to a gene: 8. The CDR3: CASSPSGDRAPYEQYV. The CDR3 nucleotides are TGTGCCAGCTCACCCTCGGGGGACAGGGCTCCCTACGAGCAGTACGTC.

Here the CDR3 reads CATSRGNQPQHF. The CDR3 region has the DNA TGTGCCACATCCCGCGGCAATCAGCCCCAGCATTTT. The chain joins TRBV27 to TRBJ1-5; D remains unclear. With 10 bases removed from V and 2 bases from J, the gap between germline ends came to 9 bases. The CDR3 loop spans 12 amino acids. Germline values: CDR1 MNHEY, CDR2 SMNVEV (reference sequence).

The CDR3 DNA is TGTGCCAGCAGCATAGGAGCGGGGGGGCCGGTGAATGAGCAGTTCTTC. It encodes CASSIGAGGPVNEQFF. The rearrangement links TRBV7-9 to TRBJ2-1; 10 bases are a match to TRBD2. The CDR3 runs to 16 residues. With V trimmed by 5 bases and J by 7 bases, 11 bases remained unmatched. Looked up from germline, CDR1 is SEHNR and CDR2 is FQNEAQ (reference sequence).

The chain combines TRBV11-2 with TRBJ2-7; a weak D match, TRBD2 (5 bases). V was cut by 4 bases and J by 2 bases, with 15 bases left in between. CDR3 size: 15 residues. Germline V CDR1 and CDR2: SGHAT, FQNNGV. The CDR3 DNA is TGTGCCAGCAGCTCGCTCTCCCTAGCCACCTACGAGCAGTACGTC. Its protein is CASSSLSLATYEQYV.

This chain connects TRBV7-9 to TRBJ1-1; possible D gene TRBD1, 6 bases. The CDR3 covers 13 residues. Germline V gene data show CDR1 as SEHNR and CDR2 as FQNEAQ (reference sequence). With 6 bases removed from V and 6 bases from J, the gap between germline ends came to 14 bases. CDR3 protein: CASRHREFSEAFF. CDR3 in DNA: TGTGCCAGCAGACACAGGGAATTTTCTGAAGCTTTCTTT.